What follows are 17 T cell receptor beta chains derived from one specimen sequenced in a study of regulatory T cells in long-lasting Graves disease. Regarding time point: newly diagnosed GD, antithyroid drugs for less than 3 months. PBMCs provided the RNA from which the TCR library was made. HTBI primers from iRepertoire and Arm-PCR of CDR3 regions yielded the TCR beta libraries. TCRdb recomputed calls from the multiplex PCR reads with MiXCR, one row per CDR3 protein. Of over 300,000 distinct CDR3 sequences in the sample, around a sixth are singletons; the top ten hold about a fifth. The source material was peripheral blood mononuclear cells (PBMCs), sampled at new diagnosis, from a patient treated with antithyroid drugs. The receptor set was obtained from a female donor with Graves disease.

This clonotype has only a few counts. This chain links TRBV25-1 with TRBJ1-2; D unclear. The V and J ends lost 6 bases and 4 bases respectively, with 12 bases between them. Germline V gene sequence: CDR1 MGHDK, CDR2 SYGVNS. CDR3 length equals 13 residues. The DNA of the CDR3 is TGTGCCAGCAGAGCCCCCGACCTCTATGGCTACACCTTC. It is translated as CASRAPDLYGYTF.

There are a few counts of this clonotype. The chain recombines TRBV19 with TRBJ1-5; D unclear. Germline lookup yields CDR1 LNHDA and CDR2 SQIVND (reference sequence). V lost 3 bases and J 5 bases, leaving 11 bases between the germline ends. The CDR3 totals 14 residues. This chain's CDR3 is CASSISAVDQPQHF. For the CDR3, the DNA is TGTGCCAGTAGTATTAGTGCTGTGGATCAGCCCCAGCATTTT.

Many counts were recorded for this clonotype. This rearrangement joins TRBV20-1 to TRBJ1-1; D is ambiguous. Trimming removed 3 bases at V and 10 bases at J, with 12 bases between. The CDR3 contains 11 residues. Germline loops: CDR1 DFQATT, CDR2 SNEGSKA (reference sequence). CDR3 residues: CSARDPLRAFF. In DNA form, the CDR3 reads TGCAGTGCTAGGGACCCCCTGAGAGCTTTCTTT.

The chain recombines TRBV7-9 with TRBJ2-1, with 7 positions matching TRBD2. V gave up 3 bases and J gave up 10 bases; unmatched junction bases: 6. The CDR3 has 13 residues. The germline gives CDR1 SEHNR, CDR2 FQNEAQ (reference sequence). The CDR3 coding sequence is TGTGCCAGCAGCTTGACCCACGGGAGGGAGCAGTTCTTC. The encoded protein is CASSLTHGREQFF.

J is TRBJ1-4 and V is TRBV19; 7 bases are a match to TRBD1. V lost 1 base and J lost 11; bases outside the gene matches: 10. There are 15 residues in the CDR3. The germline CDR1 and CDR2 sequences are LNHDA and SQIVND (reference sequence). CDR3 amino acids: CASSIVGEGADKLFF. The CDR3, as DNA: TGTGCCAGTAGTATAGTAGGCGAGGGGGCGGACAAACTGTTTTTT.

The chain uses TRBV27 and TRBJ2-5; TRBD1 matches at 8 bases. The CDR3 loop spans 14 amino acids. Germline CDR1 and CDR2: MNHEY and SMNVEV (reference sequence). The J segment lost 5 bases and the V segment lost 3 bases, leaving 5 bases of the junction unmatched. CDR3 region: CASSLTGVGETQYF. CDR3 DNA sequence: TGTGCCAGCAGTTTGACAGGGGTGGGCGAGACCCAGTACTTC.

This clonotype was counted many times. This sequence joins TRBV20-1 and TRBJ1-1; D ambiguous. This CDR3 is 12 amino acids long. Trimming shortened V by 1 base and J by 2 bases, and 5 bases separated the two germline ends. Germline CDR1 reads DFQATT; CDR2 reads SNEGSKA (reference sequence). In DNA, the CDR3 is TGCAGTGCTAGAGGGGTTAACACTGAAGCTTTCTTT. It codes for CSARGVNTEAFF.

The chain employs TRBV4-1 and TRBJ2-3; D may be TRBD2 (7 bases). Germline V lookup: CDR1 MGHRA, CDR2 YSYEKL. This CDR3 spans 16 amino acids. V lost 4 bases to trimming and J lost 1 base, with 15 bases between them. The CDR3 DNA sequence: TGCGCCAGCAGCCCCCGGGGGGCCCGGGGCACAGATACGCAGTATTTT. Encoded protein: CASSPRGARGTDTQYF.

This chain connects TRBV12-3 or TRBV12-4 to TRBJ2-1; unclear D gene. The CDR3 runs to 13 residues. The V and J ends lost 2 bases and 2 bases respectively, with 4 bases between them. CDR3 region: CASSLMAYNEQFF. The DNA of the CDR3 is TGTGCCAGCAGTTTAATGGCCTACAATGAGCAGTTCTTC.

The chain links TRBV12-3 or TRBV12-4 to TRBJ1-1, with 12 bases identical to TRBD1. CDR3 length: 15 amino acids. With V trimmed by 7 bases and J by 7 bases, 10 bases remained unmatched. CDR3 protein: CASITGTGGGHEAFF. DNA of the CDR3: TGTGCCAGCATCACCGGGACAGGGGGCGGACATGAAGCTTTCTTT.

The V gene is TRBV19, the J gene TRBJ1-1; D is unclear. V lost 5 bases to trimming and J lost 1 base, with 11 bases between them. This CDR3 is 14 amino acids long. CDR1 LNHDA and CDR2 SQIVND come from the germline V gene (reference sequence). CDR3 in amino acids: CASSYDTWNTEAFF. The CDR3 DNA sequence: TGTGCCAGTAGTTATGACACGTGGAACACTGAAGCTTTCTTT.

The V and J genes are TRBV10-2 and TRBJ1-3; 9 positions match TRBD1. Germline values: CDR1 WSHSY, CDR2 SAAADI. This CDR3 comprises 19 residues. The V and J ends lost 7 bases and 0 bases, in that order; junction bases with no gene match: 16. CDR3 region: CASTQRVTGGILSGNTIYF. In DNA form, the CDR3 reads TGCGCCAGCACCCAGCGGGTGACAGGGGGAATCCTCTCTGGAAACACCATATATTTT.

This clonotype has ten or more counts. The chain is built from TRBV19 and TRBJ2-1, with 7 bases lining up with TRBD2. This CDR3 is 16 amino acids long. Germline V gene sequence: CDR1 LNHDA, CDR2 SQIVND (reference sequence). Losses at the gene ends were 4 bases for V and 0 bases for J; bases not matched to a gene: 6. Here the CDR3 reads CASSTLGGSSYNEQFF. CDR3 coding DNA: TGTGCCAGTAGTACCTTAGGCGGGAGCTCCTACAATGAGCAGTTCTTC.

The table lists this clonotype with many counts. The CDR3: CASSETSGGVAGELFF. The CDR3 DNA sequence: TGTGCCAGCAGTGAGACTAGCGGGGGGGTGGCCGGGGAGCTGTTTTTT. The V call is TRBV12-3 or TRBV12-4, the J call TRBJ2-2; 14 nucleotides line up with TRBD2. This CDR3 region has 16 residues. V was pared by 5 bases and J by 6 bases, with 5 bases of the junction left unmatched.

Turning to this clonotype: The germline gene is not matched at one end of the junction; a read error may be the cause. This chain joins TRBV27 and TRBJ2-2, with D perhaps assigned TRBD1 or TRBD2 (6 bases each). The length of the CDR3 is 14 residues. Germline loops: CDR1 MNHEY, CDR2 SMNVEV (reference sequence). CDR3 coding DNA: TGTGCCGGCAGTGGCCGAGGGGGGACCGGGGAGCTGTTTTTT. Residues: CAGSGRGGTGELFF.

The chain combines TRBV4-1 with TRBJ1-4; 7 nucleotides agree with TRBD1. This CDR3 region has 17 residues. From germline, CDR1 is MGHRA and CDR2 YSYEKL. V lost 1 base and J lost 4; bases outside the gene matches: 9. CDR3 DNA sequence: TGCGCCAGCAGCCAAGGGGACAGAGCAAGCTTTAATGAAAAACTGTTTTTT. Encoded protein: CASSQGDRASFNEKLFF.

The rearrangement links TRBV7-2 to TRBJ2-5; no clear D gene. Between the trimmed V and J ends, which lost 5 bases and 9 bases, there was a span of 19 bases. Germline V gene sequence: CDR1 SGHTA, CDR2 FQGNSA. The CDR3 is made up of 14 amino acids. In DNA, the CDR3 is TGTGCCAGCAGCCCAGAGTACGGTTATAAGGCCCAGTACTTC. This codes for CASSPEYGYKAQYF.